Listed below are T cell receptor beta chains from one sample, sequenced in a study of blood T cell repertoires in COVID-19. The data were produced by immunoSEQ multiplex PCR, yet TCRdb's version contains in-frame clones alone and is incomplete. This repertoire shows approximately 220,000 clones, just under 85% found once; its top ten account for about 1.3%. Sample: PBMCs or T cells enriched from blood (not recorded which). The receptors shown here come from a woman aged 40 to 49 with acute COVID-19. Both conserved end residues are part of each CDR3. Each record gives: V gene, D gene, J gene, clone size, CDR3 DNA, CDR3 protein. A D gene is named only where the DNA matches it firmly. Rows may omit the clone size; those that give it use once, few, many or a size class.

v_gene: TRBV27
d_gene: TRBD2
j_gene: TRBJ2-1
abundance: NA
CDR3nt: TGTGCCAGCAGTGGGAGCGGGGGGGGATTTTACAATGAGCAGTTCTTC
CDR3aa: CASSGSGGGFYNEQFF

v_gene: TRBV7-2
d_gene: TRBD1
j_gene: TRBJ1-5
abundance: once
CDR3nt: TGTGCCAGCAGCTGGGGACAGGGAAAACATCAGCCCCAGCATTTT
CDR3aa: CASSWGQGKHQPQHF

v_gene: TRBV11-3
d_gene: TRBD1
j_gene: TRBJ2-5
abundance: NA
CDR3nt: TGTGCCAGCAGCTTACTCCCGGGACAGGGCGAGACCCAGTACTTC
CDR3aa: CASSLLPGQGETQYF

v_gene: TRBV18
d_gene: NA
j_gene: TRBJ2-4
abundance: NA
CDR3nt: TGTGCCAGCTCACTGGAGGGGTCCCCCGAAAACATTCAGTACTTC
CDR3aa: CASSLEGSPENIQYF

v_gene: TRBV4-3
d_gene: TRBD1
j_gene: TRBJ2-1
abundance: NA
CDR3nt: TGCGCCAGCAGCCAAGATAGGGGGACAGGGGGATCTCTTGAGCAGTTCTTC
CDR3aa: CASSQDRGTGGSLEQFF

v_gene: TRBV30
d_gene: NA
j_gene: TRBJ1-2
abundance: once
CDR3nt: TGTGCCTGGAGTGTAGATCGGGGGTTGAATGGCTACACCTTC
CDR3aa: CAWSVDRGLNGYTF

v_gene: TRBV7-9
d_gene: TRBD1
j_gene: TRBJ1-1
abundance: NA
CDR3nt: TGTGCCAGCAGCCCCGACAGGGGCTCGAACACTGAAGCTTTCTTT
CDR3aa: CASSPDRGSNTEAFF

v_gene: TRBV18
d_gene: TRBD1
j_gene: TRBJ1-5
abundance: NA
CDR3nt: TGTGCCAGCTCACCAAGGACAGGGGAAAATCAGCCCCAGCATTTT
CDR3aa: CASSPRTGENQPQHF

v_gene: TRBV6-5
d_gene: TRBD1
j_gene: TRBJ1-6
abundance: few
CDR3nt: TGTGCCAGCACGGGACAGGAGGATTATAATTCACCCCTCCACTTT
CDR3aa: CASTGQEDYNSPLHF

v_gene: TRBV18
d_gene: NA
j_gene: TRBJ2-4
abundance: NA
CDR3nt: TGTGCCAGCTCACCGTGGCCAGGGGAGGCCAAAAACATTCAGTACTTC
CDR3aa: CASSPWPGEAKNIQYF

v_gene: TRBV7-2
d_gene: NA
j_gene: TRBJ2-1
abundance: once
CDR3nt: TGTGCCAGCAGCCCCGCCGCTCGAGTAATCCGCAATGAGCAGTTCTTC
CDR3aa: CASSPAARVIRNEQFF

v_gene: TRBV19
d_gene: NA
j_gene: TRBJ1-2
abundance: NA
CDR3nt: TGTGCCAGTAGCCCCTGGGCGGGCGGACTCGACGGCTACACCTTC
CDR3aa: CASSPWAGGLDGYTF

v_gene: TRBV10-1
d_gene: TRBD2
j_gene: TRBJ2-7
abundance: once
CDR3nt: TGCGCCAGCAGTGAAGCTAGCGGGAGGGCCTACGAGCAGTACTTC
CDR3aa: CASSEASGRAYEQYF

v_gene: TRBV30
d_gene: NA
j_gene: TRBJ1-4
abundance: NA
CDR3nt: TGTGCCTGGACCCAGGGGAATCCTGAAAAACTGTTTTTT
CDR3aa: CAWTQGNPEKLFF

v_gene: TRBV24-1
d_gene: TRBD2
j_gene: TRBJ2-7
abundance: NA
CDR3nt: TGTGCCACCAGTGCGGGAGGACGTCCCTACGAGCAGTACTTC
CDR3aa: CATSAGGRPYEQYF

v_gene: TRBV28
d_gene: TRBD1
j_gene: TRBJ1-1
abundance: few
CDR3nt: TGTGCCAGCAACCAAGTCAGGGGACAGCAAGCTTTCTTT
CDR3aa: CASNQVRGQQAFF

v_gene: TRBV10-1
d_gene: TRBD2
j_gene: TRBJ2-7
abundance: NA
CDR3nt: TGCGCCAGCAGTGAGGAAACTAGCGGGGCCTACGAGCAGTACTTC
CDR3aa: CASSEETSGAYEQYF

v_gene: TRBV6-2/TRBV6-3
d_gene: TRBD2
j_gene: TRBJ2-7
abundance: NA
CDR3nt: TGTGCCAGCAGTCTACTAGCGGGGGCGTCCTACGAGCAGTACTTC
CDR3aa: CASSLLAGASYEQYF

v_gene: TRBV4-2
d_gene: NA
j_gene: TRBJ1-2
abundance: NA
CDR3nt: TGTGCCAGCAGCCAAGGTGGCAACTATGGCTACACCTTC
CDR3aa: CASSQGGNYGYTF

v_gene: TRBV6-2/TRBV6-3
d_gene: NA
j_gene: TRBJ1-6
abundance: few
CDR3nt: TGTGCCAGCAGTTACTCGGGGGCAGGGGAAAATTCACCCCTCCACTTT
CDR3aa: CASSYSGAGENSPLHF

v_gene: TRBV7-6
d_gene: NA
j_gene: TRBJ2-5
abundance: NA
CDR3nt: TGTGCCAGCAGCAACAGCCTACAAGAGACCCAGTACTTC
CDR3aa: CASSNSLQETQYF

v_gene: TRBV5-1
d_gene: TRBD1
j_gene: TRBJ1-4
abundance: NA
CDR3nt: TGCGCCAGCAGCTTGGGGACAGGGAGTGAAAAACTGTTTTTT
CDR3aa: CASSLGTGSEKLFF

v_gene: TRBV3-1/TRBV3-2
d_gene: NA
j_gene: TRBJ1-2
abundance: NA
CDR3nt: TGTGCCAGCAGCCAGGGGGCGCGGGGCTACACCTTC
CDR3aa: CASSQGARGYTF

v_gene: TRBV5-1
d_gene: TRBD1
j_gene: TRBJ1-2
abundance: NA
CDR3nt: TGCGCCAGCAGCGCGGGTGCACAGGGGCTAGAAGGTGGCTACACCTTC
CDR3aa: CASSAGAQGLEGGYTF

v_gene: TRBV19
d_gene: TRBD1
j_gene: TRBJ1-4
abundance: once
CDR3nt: TGTGCCAGTGCCGGGACAGCAGCAACTAATGAAAAACTGTTTTTT
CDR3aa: CASAGTAATNEKLFF

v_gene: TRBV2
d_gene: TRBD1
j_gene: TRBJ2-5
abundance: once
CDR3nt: TGTGCCAGCAGTTCTGTTTTGACAGGGGGCAGGGAAGAGACCCAGTACTTC
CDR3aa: CASSSVLTGGREETQYF

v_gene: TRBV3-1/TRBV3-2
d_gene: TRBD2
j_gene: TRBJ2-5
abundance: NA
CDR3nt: TGTGCCAGCAGCCAAGAACCGGGCGGGAGAGCTCAGTACTTC
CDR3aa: CASSQEPGGRAQYF

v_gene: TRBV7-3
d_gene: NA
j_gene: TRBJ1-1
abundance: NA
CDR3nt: TGTGCCAGCAGCTGGGGCCCCGGATCGAACACTGAAGCTTTCTTT
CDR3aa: CASSWGPGSNTEAFF

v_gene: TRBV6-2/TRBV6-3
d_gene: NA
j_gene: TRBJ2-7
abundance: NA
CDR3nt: TGTGCCAGCAGTTACTCAGACAGAAACTACGAGCAGTACTTC
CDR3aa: CASSYSDRNYEQYF

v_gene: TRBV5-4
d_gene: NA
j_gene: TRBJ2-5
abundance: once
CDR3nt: TGTGCCTCCAGGGGTTGGGAAGAGACCCAGTACTTC
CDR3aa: CASRGWEETQYF

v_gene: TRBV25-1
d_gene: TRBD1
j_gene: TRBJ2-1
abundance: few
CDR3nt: TGTGCCAGCAGTGGCCGTGATAGGGACAGGGGGGTCGTCGATGAGCAGTTCTTC
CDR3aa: CASSGRDRDRGVVDEQFF

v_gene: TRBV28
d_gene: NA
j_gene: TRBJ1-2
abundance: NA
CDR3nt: TGTGCCAGCCAAGGGACACCAATTTATGGCTACACCTTC
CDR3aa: CASQGTPIYGYTF

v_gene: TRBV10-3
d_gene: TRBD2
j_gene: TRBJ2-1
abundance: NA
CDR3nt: TGTGCCATCAGTGGTGACGGGAGGGACTCCTACAATGAGCAGTTCTTC
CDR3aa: CAISGDGRDSYNEQFF

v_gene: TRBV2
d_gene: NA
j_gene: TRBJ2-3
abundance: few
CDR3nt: TGTGCCAGCAGTGAATCTCTATCCACAGATACGCAGTATTTT
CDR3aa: CASSESLSTDTQYF

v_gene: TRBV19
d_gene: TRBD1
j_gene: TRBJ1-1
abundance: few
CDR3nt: TGTGCCAGTAGTCCCCAGACAGGGGGAGTCACTGAAGCTTTCTTT
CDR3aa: CASSPQTGGVTEAFF

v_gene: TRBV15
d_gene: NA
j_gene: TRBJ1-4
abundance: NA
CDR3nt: TGTGCCACCAGCAGACAGGGGATGCTTAATGAAAAACTGTTTTTT
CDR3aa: CATSRQGMLNEKLFF

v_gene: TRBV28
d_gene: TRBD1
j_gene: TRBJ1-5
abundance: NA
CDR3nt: TGTGCCAGCCTCCACCGGGACAGCCCAGGGGCGCCCCAGCATTTT
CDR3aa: CASLHRDSPGAPQHF

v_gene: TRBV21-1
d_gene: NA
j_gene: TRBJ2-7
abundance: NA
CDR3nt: TGTGCCAGCAGCCAAAGGATGAGTAGGGGGCGCCCCTACGAGCAGTACTTC
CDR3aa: CASSQRMSRGRPYEQYF

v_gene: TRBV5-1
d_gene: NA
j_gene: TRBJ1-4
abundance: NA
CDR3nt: TGCGCCAGCAGCGGTACCAGCGAGCAGAATGAAAAACTGTTTTTT
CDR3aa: CASSGTSEQNEKLFF

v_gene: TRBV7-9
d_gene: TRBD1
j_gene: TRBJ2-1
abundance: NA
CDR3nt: TGTGCCAGCAGCTTTCCTAACAGGGGGCAAAGCTACAATGAGCAGTTCTTC
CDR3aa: CASSFPNRGQSYNEQFF

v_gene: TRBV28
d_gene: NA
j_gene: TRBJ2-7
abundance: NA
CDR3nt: TGTGCCAGCAGGGACTTGGCCTACGAGCAGTACTTC
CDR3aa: CASRDLAYEQYF

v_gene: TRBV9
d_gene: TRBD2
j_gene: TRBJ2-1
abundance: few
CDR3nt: TGTGCCAGCAGCCCACACTTTCTTTATAGCGGGAGCTCCTACAATGAGCAGTTCTTC
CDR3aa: CASSPHFLYSGSSYNEQFF

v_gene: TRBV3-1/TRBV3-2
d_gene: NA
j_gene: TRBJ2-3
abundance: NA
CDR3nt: TGTGCCAGCAGCCTTGGGTCGGAGGCAGATACGCAGTATTTT
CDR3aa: CASSLGSEADTQYF

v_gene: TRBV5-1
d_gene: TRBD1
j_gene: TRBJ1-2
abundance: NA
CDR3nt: TGCGCCAGCAGTCTAGGTGAGGGGGCCCGTGGCTACACCTTC
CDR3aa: CASSLGEGARGYTF

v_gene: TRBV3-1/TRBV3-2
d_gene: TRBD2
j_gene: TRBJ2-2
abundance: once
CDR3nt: TGTGCCAGCAGCCACGGAGCGGGAGGGCCCGACGGGACCGGGGAGCTGTTTTTT
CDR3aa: CASSHGAGGPDGTGELFF

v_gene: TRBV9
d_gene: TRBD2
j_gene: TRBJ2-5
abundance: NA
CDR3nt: TGTGCCAGCAGCGTAGGGTCCAGCGGGGGATTACAAGAGACCCAGTACTTC
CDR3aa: CASSVGSSGGLQETQYF

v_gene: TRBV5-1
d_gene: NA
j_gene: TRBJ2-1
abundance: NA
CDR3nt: TGCGCCAGCAGCCTCAGGCAAAGCTCCTACAATGAGCAGTTCTTC
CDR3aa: CASSLRQSSYNEQFF

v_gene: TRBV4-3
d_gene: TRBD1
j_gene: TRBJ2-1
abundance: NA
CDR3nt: TGCGCCAGCAGCCAAGACTTCGGGACAGATTCTAACAATGAGCAGTTCTTC
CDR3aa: CASSQDFGTDSNNEQFF

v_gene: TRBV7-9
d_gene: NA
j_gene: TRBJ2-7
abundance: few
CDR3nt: TGTGCCAGCAGCTTAAAGATTGGACAGTTCTACGAGCAGTACTTC
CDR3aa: CASSLKIGQFYEQYF

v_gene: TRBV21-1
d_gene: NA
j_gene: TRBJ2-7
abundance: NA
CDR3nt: TGTGCCAGCAGCAAAGGGGGGGGCCTTTACTTC
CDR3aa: CASSKGGGLYF

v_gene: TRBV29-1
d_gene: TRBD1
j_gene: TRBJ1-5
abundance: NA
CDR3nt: TGCAGCGTATCACAGGGGGGATACAATCAGCCCCAGCATTTT
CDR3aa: CSVSQGGYNQPQHF